One and the same sample provided the 5 T cell receptor beta chains below, sequenced in a study of T-cell memory formation after mild COVID-19. TCRdb independently ran MiXCR on the 5' RACE reads; one entry per CDR3 protein. The table lists 500,000 to 650,000 distinct CDR3 sequences, approximately 21% of them singletons, with approximately 8% in the top ten. The sample comprised PBMCs or a T cell subset sorted from them (not recorded which). These receptors all stem from an adult woman who had mild COVID-19 (a few samples of this study predate the infection). Cell type and time point are not known.

A few counts support this clonotype. The chain has TRBV5-6 and TRBJ2-2; D gene uncertain. Germline V gene data show CDR1 as SGHDT and CDR2 as YYEEEE. The CDR3 totals 15 residues. V was pared by 1 base and J by 4 bases, with 11 bases between. The CDR3, as DNA: TGTGCCAGCAGCTTGAGGCAGGTCGGCACCGGGGAGCTGTTTTTT. Encoded protein: CASSLRQVGTGELFF.

The V gene is TRBV29-1, the J gene TRBJ1-1, with D uncertain. Trimming removed 7 bases from V and 5 bases from J, with 14 bases in between. Germline CDR1 and CDR2: SQVTM and ANQGSEA. The CDR3 length is 12 residues. CDR3 in amino acids: CSAGGRETEAFF. The DNA for the CDR3 is TGCAGCGCCGGAGGGCGAGAGACTGAAGCTTTCTTT.

This chain connects TRBV9 to TRBJ2-1, with 9 bases lining up with TRBD2. The CDR3 spans 15 residues. The ends lost 0 bases at V and 4 bases at J; junction bases unmatched: 2. CDR1 SGDLS and CDR2 YYNGEE come from the germline V gene. CDR3 amino acids: CASSVGTSVYNEQFF. The CDR3 DNA reads TGTGCCAGCAGCGTAGGGACTAGCGTATACAATGAGCAGTTCTTC.

This clonotype came up a few times. This chain links TRBV28 with TRBJ2-3; maybe TRBD1 (5 bases). Germline values: CDR1 MDHEN, CDR2 SYDVKM. The V end lost 6 bases, the J end lost 0 bases, and 16 bases lay between the germline ends. There are 16 residues in the CDR3. CDR3 loop: CASSTLDSTSTDTQYF. CDR3 nucleotides: TGTGCCAGCAGCACCTTAGACAGTACTAGCACAGATACGCAGTATTTT.

Only a few counts were recorded for this clonotype. The chain combines TRBV11-2 with TRBJ1-3; the D is unclear. The CDR3 length is 11 residues. CDR1 is SGHAT and CDR2 is FQNNGV in the germline V gene. V was cut by 0 bases and J by 7 bases, with 1 base left in between. CDR3 sequence reads: CASSLDNTIYF. As DNA, the CDR3 is TGTGCCAGCAGCTTAGACAACACCATATATTTT.